Sequencing of this T cell receptor delta chain was carried out in a study of gamma-delta chains in newborns, infants, children. At the level of the study: Polyclonal expansion of innate γδ T cells after birth follows microbial exposure.

TCRdb re-called the reads using CATT. This table has a few thousand delta-chain clones, about 3% appearing once. Germline-derived CDR1 and CDR2 are GEAIGNYY and EKD. The CDR3 runs to 22 residues. With 1 base clipped from V and 0 bases from J, the junction kept 11 bases outside the gene matches. Within the sample, this clone is large. This same CDR3 is encoded by further DNA sequences in the sample. The TCR was taken from a child who was a newborn, infant or young child, either healthy, febrile or measles-vaccinated (not recorded which). The sequenced sample consisted of blood. The chain joins TRDV2 to TRDJ3; 13 nucleotides line up with TRDD3. In nucleotides, the CDR3 is TGTGCCTGTGACACTCGTACTGGGGGATACGCGATTGACTCCTGGGACACCCGACAGATGTTTTTC. Translated, it gives CACDTRTGGYAIDSWDTRQMFF.